This paragraph reports one T cell receptor (beta chain). Its antigen is not identified. The data derive from a study of shared clonotypes between healthy human individuals. Study at large: A couple of women and a few men aged 18 to 49 served as donors. There were three CD4 naive, three CD4 memory, two CD8 naive and one CD8 memory plates per donor. The study, taken as a whole, reports: Generation of non-shared clonotypes was less probable than generation of clonotypes shared by all four donors.

Per sorted-subset replicate PCR, input was approximately 0.2 ug DNA, representing tens of thousands of T cell genomes. The method was immunoSEQ multiplex PCR; TCRdb's version includes in-frame clones alone and lacks a portion of them. Among approximately 2,000,000 clones listed, approximately 92% were seen once. The naive CD8 population came from CD45RO-negative cells selected for CCR7, without terminally differentiated effector memory CD45RA+ cells. The CDR3 totals 15 residues. The V gene end was trimmed by 2 bases and the J gene end by 5 bases; junction bases not matched to a gene: 8. Looked up from germline, CDR1 is LNHDA and CDR2 is SQIVND (reference sequence).

Material: naive CD8+ T cells from PBMCs. This TCR came from a man in his late teens or twenties in good health. Some clones in this sample may be carry-over from other donors' samples. The chain carries TRBV19 and TRBJ1-2; 7 positions agree with TRBD1. The CDR3 sequence: CASSIPPGQQYGYTF. The CDR3 coding sequence is TGTGCCAGTAGTATACCTCCGGGACAGCAATATGGCTACACCTTC.